These 10 T cell receptor beta chains were sequenced from one sample in a study of T cell responses to AZD1222 COVID-19 vaccine. Sequencing used immunoSEQ multiplex PCR; TCRdb keeps in-frame clones, though not all of them. The repertoire holds fewer than 250,000 clones, with over 80% as singletons. The input for sequencing was peripheral blood, taken on day 0 of AZD1222 vaccination. These TCRs come from an adult in good health.

V is TRBV29-1 and J is TRBJ2-3; no clear D. V lost 4 bases and J lost 6, with 11 bases in between. The CDR3 spans 12 residues. Germline V gene lookup returns CDR1 SQVTM and CDR2 ANQGSEA. This CDR3 reads CSVVQPGDTQYF. The CDR3 bases are TGCAGCGTTGTTCAACCGGGTGATACGCAGTATTTT.

The chain combines TRBV18 with TRBJ1-4; TRBD1 might be the D (6 bases). The CDR3 loop spans 16 amino acids. Germline CDR1 is KGHSH and CDR2 is LQKENI. The ends were cut back, 1 base at V and 1 base at J, with 10 bases in the middle. CDR3 DNA: TGTGCCAGCTCACCACGCGGGGGCGGAACTAATGAAAAACTGTTTTTT. This codes for CASSPRGGGTNEKLFF. Full variable domain (rest looked up from reference TRBV18 and TRBJ1-4): NAGVMQNPRHLVRRRGQEARLRCSPMKGHSHVYWYRQLPEEGLKFMVYLQKENIIDESGMPKERFSAEFPKEGPSILRIQQVVRGDSAAYFCASSPRGGGTNEKLFFGSGTQLSVL.

The V and J genes are TRBV5-1 and TRBJ1-4; D remains ambiguous. V was cut by 2 bases and J by 8 bases, with 13 bases left in between. CDR1 SGHRS and CDR2 YFSETQ come from the germline V gene. The CDR3 has 14 amino acids. The CDR3 reads CASSFQSGGEKLFF. CDR3 coding DNA: TGCGCCAGCAGCTTCCAGTCGGGAGGGGAAAAACTGTTTTTT.

The J gene is TRBJ1-2, the V gene TRBV6-6; D not certain. V was shortened by 5 bases and J by 1 base, with 2 bases between the two germline ends. The CDR3 is 11 residues long. In germline, CDR1 is MNHNY, CDR2 SVGAGI (reference sequence). DNA for the CDR3: TGTGCCAGCAGTCTTAACTATGGCTACACCTTC. This encodes CASSLNYGYTF.

V is TRBV28 and J is TRBJ1-1; D is unresolved. Germline lookup yields CDR1 MDHEN and CDR2 SYDVKM. Trimming removed 7 bases from V and 1 base from J, with 13 bases in between. The CDR3 contains 14 residues. CDR3: CASTLQYPNTEAFF. In nucleotides, the CDR3 is TGTGCCAGCACCCTACAGTATCCGAACACTGAAGCTTTCTTT.

This chain joins TRBV5-1 and TRBJ1-1, with TRBD1 identical over 8 bases. This CDR3 is 13 amino acids long. CDR1 SGHRS and CDR2 YFSETQ come from the germline V gene. V was clipped by 4 bases and J by 4 bases; unmatched bases: 3. CDR3 DNA sequence: TGCGCCAGCAGCACGGACAGGGTCACTGAAGCTTTCTTT. Amino acid sequence: CASSTDRVTEAFF.

The chain couples TRBV11-2 to TRBJ1-5, with TRBD1 as a possible D gene (6 bases). Trimming cost V 0 bases and J 6 bases, with 12 bases left between them. The CDR3 is 15 amino acids. Germline assignment: CDR1 SGHAT and CDR2 FQNNGV. The CDR3 region is CASSLEGRGSQPQHF. CDR3 bases: TGTGCCAGCAGCTTAGAGGGGAGGGGGAGTCAGCCCCAGCATTTT.

This clone came up once. The chain couples TRBV9 to TRBJ1-1; no definite D call. V was pared by 4 bases and J by 3 bases, with 7 bases between. Germline V lookup: CDR1 SGDLS, CDR2 YYNGEE. This CDR3 has 12 residues. In nucleotides, the CDR3 is TGTGCCAGCAGCCGTACGGACACTGAAGCTTTCTTT. It translates to CASSRTDTEAFF.

The genes are TRBV5-1 and TRBJ2-1; 13 positions agree with TRBD2. J gave up 9 bases and V 5 bases, and 8 bases lay outside the gene matches. This CDR3 has 15 residues. Germline V gives CDR1 SGHRS, CDR2 YFSETQ. CDR3 sequence: CASRPLAGGPGEQFF. As DNA, the CDR3 is TGCGCCAGCAGACCACTAGCGGGGGGGCCGGGTGAGCAGTTCTTC.

The V call is TRBV6-2 or TRBV6-3, the J call TRBJ1-5; D not resolved. Trimming cost V 2 bases and J 1 base, with 12 bases left between them. The CDR3 runs to 16 residues. The germline V gene has CDR1 MNHEY and CDR2 SVGEGT. The CDR3 protein is CASSYEIGESNQPQHF. The CDR3 region has the DNA TGTGCCAGCAGTTACGAGATAGGAGAGAGCAATCAGCCCCAGCATTTT.